The 6 T cell receptor beta chains given below trace back to one sample, sequenced in a study of control samples from healthy donors and cancer patients. Clones were read by immunoSEQ multiplex PCR, and TCRdb kept only the in-frame ones, dropping some. The data show approximately 100,000 clones, roughly 90% seen once. Sequenced input: blood. The receptors come from a human donor in good health. The donor label of this sample is uncertain.

Comment on this clone: Relative to the germline gene, one junction end is altered; a read error may explain this. The rearrangement links TRBV27 to TRBJ2-5, with TRBD2 as a possible D gene (5 bases). The CDR3 has 11 amino acids. Germline V gene data show CDR1 as MNHEY and CDR2 as SMNVEV (reference sequence). In DNA, the CDR3 is TGTGCCAGCACCCCCGGGGAGACCCGGTACTTC. Protein: CASTPGETRYF.

This clone appeared a single time. This chain connects TRBV6-5 to TRBJ2-7; 8 bases map to TRBD1. There are 14 residues in the CDR3. The ends lost 5 bases at V and 2 bases at J; junction bases unmatched: 5. CDR1 and CDR2 (germline): MNHEY, SVGAGI. CDR3: CASSPGQEPYEQYF. CDR3 DNA: TGTGCCAGCAGTCCGGGACAGGAACCCTACGAGCAGTACTTC.

The chain couples TRBV12-5 to TRBJ1-5; D gene unclear. Germline V lookup: CDR1 LGHNT, CDR2 FRNRAP. The V and J ends lost 2 bases and 0 bases respectively, with 11 bases between them. The CDR3 has 16 residues. In nucleotides, the CDR3 is TGTGCTAGTGGTTTGATATTTCAGGATAGCAATCAGCCCCAGCATTTT. Amino acid sequence: CASGLIFQDSNQPQHF.

The chain links TRBV7-7 to TRBJ2-2; 8 bases fit TRBD1. CDR1 is SSHAT and CDR2 is FNYEAQ in the germline V gene (reference sequence). The CDR3 length is 15 residues. The junction had 3 bases not matched to a gene; V was cut back by 5 bases and J by 1 base. For the CDR3, the DNA is TGTGCCAGCAGCACGGACAGGGAGAACACCGGGGAGCTGTTTTTT. It yields the protein CASSTDRENTGELFF. The entire variable domain, with the rest obtained from reference TRBV7-7 and TRBJ2-2, is as follows: GAGVSQSPRYKVTKRGQDVTLRCDPISSHATLYWYQQALGQGPEFLTYFNYEAQPDKSGLPSDRFSAERPEGSISTLTIQRTEQRDSAMYRCASSTDRENTGELFFGEGSRLTVL.

CDR3 in DNA: TGTGCCAGCAGGGGCTTTGCTAACTATGGCTACACCTTC. This codes for CASRGFANYGYTF. The chain is built from TRBV2 and TRBJ1-2, with no clear D. This CDR3 region has 13 residues. The V end was cut by 6 bases, the J end by 0 bases, with 8 bases between. Germline V lookup: CDR1 SNHLY, CDR2 FYNNEI.

The V call is TRBV27, the J call TRBJ1-1; 9 nucleotides line up with TRBD1. The CDR3 is 15 amino acids. Germline assignment: CDR1 MNHEY and CDR2 SMNVEV (reference sequence). V gave up 4 bases and J gave up 6 bases; unmatched junction bases: 9. Written as DNA, the CDR3 is TGTGCCAGCAGTTCCAACCAACAGGGGGCTGCTGAAGCTTTCTTT. Its protein product is CASSSNQQGAAEAFF.